This TCR beta chain was recovered during a study of breast tumors, draining lymph nodes, adjacent tissues. TCRdb redid the calling of the multiplex PCR reads with MiXCR, one entry per CDR3 protein. The sample lists approximately 230,000 distinct CDR3 sequences; around 35% were seen once. Germline CDR1 is SNHLY and CDR2 is FYNNEI. The CDR3 is made up of 15 amino acids. With V trimmed by 4 bases and J by 5 bases, 6 bases remained unmatched. Breast cancer patients provided tissue from their axillary draining lymph nodes. Sequencing used axillary lymph node tissue. The rearrangement links TRBV2 to TRBJ2-5; 11 bases align to TRBD2. The receptor's source is a female donor with breast cancer. Some clones in this sample may be carry-over from other donors' samples. The CDR3 loop reads CASSASTSGKETQYF. CDR3 sequence (DNA): TGTGCCAGCAGTGCCTCGACTAGCGGGAAGGAGACCCAGTACTTC.